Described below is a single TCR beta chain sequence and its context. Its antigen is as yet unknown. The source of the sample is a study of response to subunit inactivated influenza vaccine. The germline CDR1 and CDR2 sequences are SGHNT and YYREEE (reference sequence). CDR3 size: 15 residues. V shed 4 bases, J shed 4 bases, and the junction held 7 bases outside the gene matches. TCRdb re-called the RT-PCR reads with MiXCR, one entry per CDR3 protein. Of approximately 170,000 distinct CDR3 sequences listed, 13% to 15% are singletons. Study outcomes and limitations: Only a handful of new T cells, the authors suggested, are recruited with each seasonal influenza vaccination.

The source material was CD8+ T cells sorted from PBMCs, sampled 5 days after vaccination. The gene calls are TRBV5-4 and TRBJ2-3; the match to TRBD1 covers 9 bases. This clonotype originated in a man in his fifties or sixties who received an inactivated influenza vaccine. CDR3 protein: CASSPGQGIPDTQYF. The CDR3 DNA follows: TGTGCCAGCAGCCCCGGACAGGGGATCCCAGATACGCAGTATTTT.